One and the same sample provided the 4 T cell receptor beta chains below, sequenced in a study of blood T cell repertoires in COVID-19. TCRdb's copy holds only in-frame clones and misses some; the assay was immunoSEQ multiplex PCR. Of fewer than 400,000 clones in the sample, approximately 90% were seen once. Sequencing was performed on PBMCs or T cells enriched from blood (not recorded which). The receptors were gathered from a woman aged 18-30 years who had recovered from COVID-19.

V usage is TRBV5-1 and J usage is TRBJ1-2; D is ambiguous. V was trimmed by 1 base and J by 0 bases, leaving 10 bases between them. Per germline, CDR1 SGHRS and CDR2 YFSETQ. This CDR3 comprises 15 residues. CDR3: CASSLSAATNYGYTF. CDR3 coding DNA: TGCGCCAGCAGCTTGAGTGCGGCCACTAACTATGGCTACACCTTC.

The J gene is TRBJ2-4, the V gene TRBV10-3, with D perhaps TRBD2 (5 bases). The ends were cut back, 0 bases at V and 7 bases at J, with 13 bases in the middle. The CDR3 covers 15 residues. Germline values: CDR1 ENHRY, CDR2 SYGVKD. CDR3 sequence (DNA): TGTGCCATCAGTGAGTCCCAGCGGCGTGAGAACATTCAGTACTTC. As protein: CAISESQRRENIQYF.

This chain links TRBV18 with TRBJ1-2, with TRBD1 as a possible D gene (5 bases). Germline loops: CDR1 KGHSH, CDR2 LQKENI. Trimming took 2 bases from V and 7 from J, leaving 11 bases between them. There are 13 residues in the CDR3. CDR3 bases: TGTGCCAGCTCACCAACGGAAAGGGGTGGCTACACCTTC. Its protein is CASSPTERGGYTF.

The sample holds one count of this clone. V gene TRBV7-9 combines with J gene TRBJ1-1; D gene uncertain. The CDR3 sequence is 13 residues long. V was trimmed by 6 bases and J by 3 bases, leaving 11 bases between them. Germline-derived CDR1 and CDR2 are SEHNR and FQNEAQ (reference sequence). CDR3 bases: TGTGCCAGCAGACTGTTAGGAGACACTGAAGCTTTCTTT. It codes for CASRLLGDTEAFF.